This is a list of T cell receptor beta chains from one sample in a study of control samples from healthy donors and cancer patients. Clones were sequenced by immunoSEQ multiplex PCR, and TCRdb holds only the in-frame ones, with some missing. This sample has 170,000 or so clones, with about 93% found just once. The sequencing input was blood. All receptors derive from a man aged 18 to 30 in good health. CDR3s include the opening cysteine and the closing phenylalanine or tryptophan. Each record gives: CDR3 protein, CDR3 DNA, D gene, J gene, clone size, V gene. A D gene is named only where the DNA matches it firmly. Clone size appears in some rows only: once, few, many, or a class for an expanded clone.

CDR3 protein: CASSYSRGNDPNYGYTF
CDR3 DNA: TGTGCCAGCAGTTACTCGCGAGGGAACGACCCTAACTATGGCTACACCTTC
D gene: .
J gene: TRBJ1-2
clone size: .
V gene: TRBV6-2/TRBV6-3

CDR3 protein: CASSQVDATGELFF
CDR3 DNA: TGTGCCAGCAGCCAAGTGGACGCGACCGGGGAGCTGTTTTTT
D gene: .
J gene: TRBJ2-2
clone size: .
V gene: TRBV3-1/TRBV3-2

CDR3 protein: CASSLGPGAKNIQYF
CDR3 DNA: TGTGCCAGCAGCTTAGGTCCGGGGGCCAAAAACATTCAGTACTTC
D gene: .
J gene: TRBJ2-4
clone size: .
V gene: TRBV7-9

CDR3 protein: CASSKTGSANYGYTF
CDR3 DNA: TGTGCCAGCAGTAAGACAGGGAGCGCTAACTATGGCTACACCTTC
D gene: TRBD1
J gene: TRBJ1-2
clone size: .
V gene: TRBV2

CDR3 protein: CASGYRDYGYTF
CDR3 DNA: TGTGCCAGCGGTTACCGGGACTATGGCTACACCTTC
D gene: .
J gene: TRBJ1-2
clone size: .
V gene: TRBV6-7

CDR3 protein: CASSPSGVGNQPQHF
CDR3 DNA: TGCGCCAGCAGCCCCTCAGGGGTCGGCAATCAGCCCCAGCATTTT
D gene: .
J gene: TRBJ1-5
clone size: few
V gene: TRBV5-1

CDR3 protein: CASSLFQNEKLFF
CDR3 DNA: TGTGCCAGCAGCTTGTTCCAGAATGAAAAACTGTTTTTT
D gene: .
J gene: TRBJ1-4
clone size: .
V gene: TRBV5-6

CDR3 protein: CASSAVAGVSYNEQFF
CDR3 DNA: TGTGCCAGCAGCGCAGTAGCGGGGGTCTCCTACAATGAGCAGTTCTTC
D gene: TRBD2
J gene: TRBJ2-1
clone size: .
V gene: TRBV9

CDR3 protein: CASSPTGGGNIQYF
CDR3 DNA: TGTGCCAGCTCACCGACAGGGGGTGGGAACATTCAGTACTTC
D gene: TRBD1
J gene: TRBJ2-4
clone size: .
V gene: TRBV18

CDR3 protein: CASSPGLPNEKLFF
CDR3 DNA: TGTGCCAGCTCGCCAGGGTTGCCTAATGAAAAACTGTTTTTT
D gene: .
J gene: TRBJ1-4
clone size: .
V gene: TRBV18

CDR3 protein: CASSTDRGGNQPQHF
CDR3 DNA: TGTGCCAGCAGTACCGACAGGGGTGGCAATCAGCCCCAGCATTTT
D gene: TRBD1
J gene: TRBJ1-5
clone size: .
V gene: TRBV6-5

CDR3 protein: CASSHFGQTNEKLFF
CDR3 DNA: TGTGCCAGCAGCCACTTCGGACAGACTAATGAAAAACTGTTTTTT
D gene: .
J gene: TRBJ1-4
clone size: .
V gene: TRBV5-5

CDR3 protein: CASSLGGTLTYEQYF
CDR3 DNA: TGTGCCAGCAGTTTGGGTGGGACACTAACCTACGAGCAGTACTTC
D gene: .
J gene: TRBJ2-7
clone size: .
V gene: TRBV28

CDR3 protein: CASSELQGDSNEQFF
CDR3 DNA: TGTGCCAGCAGTGAATTGCAGGGGGATTCGAATGAGCAGTTCTTC
D gene: TRBD1
J gene: TRBJ2-1
clone size: .
V gene: TRBV6-1

CDR3 protein: CASSRDRNNEQFF
CDR3 DNA: TGTGCCAGCAGCAGGGACAGAAACAATGAGCAGTTCTTC
D gene: TRBD1
J gene: TRBJ2-1
clone size: .
V gene: TRBV7-3

CDR3 protein: CASSQLGTKTYEQYF
CDR3 DNA: TGTGCCAGCAGCCAACTAGGGACCAAAACCTACGAGCAGTACTTC
D gene: .
J gene: TRBJ2-7
clone size: .
V gene: TRBV28

CDR3 protein: CASATSGGPTDTQYF
CDR3 DNA: TGCGCCAGCGCTACTAGCGGGGGCCCCACAGATACGCAGTATTTT
D gene: TRBD2
J gene: TRBJ2-3
clone size: once
V gene: TRBV5-1

CDR3 protein: CASSIFRTGHYNEQFF
CDR3 DNA: TGTGCCAGTAGTATATTTCGGACAGGGCACTACAATGAGCAGTTCTTC
D gene: TRBD1
J gene: TRBJ2-1
clone size: .
V gene: TRBV19

CDR3 protein: CASRAKGDTIYF
CDR3 DNA: TGTGCCAGCAGGGCTAAGGGAGACACCATATATTTT
D gene: .
J gene: TRBJ1-3
clone size: few
V gene: TRBV6-6

CDR3 protein: CASSPGVGHYGYTF
CDR3 DNA: TGTGCCAGCTCACCGGGGGTGGGTCACTATGGCTACACCTTC
D gene: .
J gene: TRBJ1-2
clone size: .
V gene: TRBV18

CDR3 protein: CAWSVVGVSPLHF
CDR3 DNA: TGTGCCTGGAGTGTGGTAGGGGTTTCACCCCTCCACTTT
D gene: .
J gene: TRBJ1-6
clone size: .
V gene: TRBV30

CDR3 protein: CASSLGADRGELFF
CDR3 DNA: TGTGCCAGCAGCTTAGGTGCCGATAGGGGGGAGCTGTTTTTT
D gene: .
J gene: TRBJ2-2
clone size: .
V gene: TRBV7-8

CDR3 protein: CASSFSTDTQYF
CDR3 DNA: TGTGCCAGTAGCTTTTCTACAGATACGCAGTATTTT
D gene: .
J gene: TRBJ2-3
clone size: .
V gene: TRBV19

CDR3 protein: CASSLPGTGQATQYF
CDR3 DNA: TGTGCCAGCAGTTTACCCGGGACAGGGCAGGCGACCCAGTACTTC
D gene: TRBD1
J gene: TRBJ2-5
clone size: .
V gene: TRBV6-5

CDR3 protein: CASSEDRGNQPQHF
CDR3 DNA: TGTGCCAGCAGTGAGGACAGGGGCAATCAGCCCCAGCATTTT
D gene: TRBD1
J gene: TRBJ1-5
clone size: .
V gene: TRBV6-1

CDR3 protein: CASSLASGGSYEQYF
CDR3 DNA: TGTGCCAGCAGCTTGGCTAGCGGGGGGTCCTACGAGCAGTACTTC
D gene: TRBD2
J gene: TRBJ2-7
clone size: .
V gene: TRBV5-4

CDR3 protein: CASRDGYGYTF
CDR3 DNA: TGCGCCAGCAGGGACGGATATGGCTACACCTTC
D gene: .
J gene: TRBJ1-2
clone size: .
V gene: TRBV10-2

CDR3 protein: CASSSLGQGNNEQFF
CDR3 DNA: TGTGCCAGCAGTAGTTTGGGACAGGGCAACAATGAGCAGTTCTTC
D gene: TRBD1
J gene: TRBJ2-1
clone size: .
V gene: TRBV25-1

CDR3 protein: CASSSQGRGNQPQHF
CDR3 DNA: TGTGCCAGCAGCTCACAGGGACGGGGCAATCAGCCCCAGCATTTT
D gene: .
J gene: TRBJ1-5
clone size: .
V gene: TRBV13

CDR3 protein: CASSADRTYEQYF
CDR3 DNA: TGTGCCAGCAGCGCGGACAGGACCTACGAGCAGTACTTC
D gene: TRBD1
J gene: TRBJ2-7
clone size: .
V gene: TRBV2

CDR3 protein: CASSPYGSENSPLHF
CDR3 DNA: TGTGCCAGCTCACCATACGGGAGTGAGAATTCACCCCTCCACTTT
D gene: .
J gene: TRBJ1-6
clone size: .
V gene: TRBV18

CDR3 protein: CASSQERGEAYEQYF
CDR3 DNA: TGCGCCAGCAGCCAAGAACGGGGGGAGGCCTACGAGCAGTACTTC
D gene: TRBD2
J gene: TRBJ2-7
clone size: .
V gene: TRBV4-1

CDR3 protein: CACTGTRREKLFF
CDR3 DNA: TGTGCCTGCACCGGGACAAGGAGGGAAAAACTGTTTTTT
D gene: .
J gene: TRBJ1-4
clone size: .
V gene: TRBV18

CDR3 protein: CAWSYPGRSGELFF
CDR3 DNA: TGTGCCTGGAGTTACCCGGGGCGGTCCGGGGAGCTGTTTTTT
D gene: .
J gene: TRBJ2-2
clone size: .
V gene: TRBV30

CDR3 protein: CASSLGRVEYF
CDR3 DNA: TGTGCCAGCAGTTTAGGCAGGGTGGAGTACTTC
D gene: .
J gene: TRBJ2-7
clone size: .
V gene: TRBV28

CDR3 protein: CASSQEKFNEQFF
CDR3 DNA: TGTGCCAGCAGCCAAGAGAAGTTTAATGAGCAGTTCTTC
D gene: .
J gene: TRBJ2-1
clone size: .
V gene: TRBV3-1/TRBV3-2

CDR3 protein: CASSLYRGVGSPLHF
CDR3 DNA: TGTGCCAGCAGTTTATATCGCGGCGTGGGATCACCCCTCCACTTT
D gene: .
J gene: TRBJ1-6
clone size: .
V gene: TRBV27

CDR3 protein: CASRSTGAEAFF
CDR3 DNA: TGTGCCAGCAGGTCGACAGGGGCCGAAGCTTTCTTT
D gene: TRBD1
J gene: TRBJ1-1
clone size: few
V gene: TRBV7-9